The next 32 T cell receptor beta chains were all read from a single sample in a study of beta chain features in type 1 diabetes. The study's findings and limits: All four CD4+ subsets of Type 1 diabetes patients contained TCRB CDR3s that were moderately but significantly shorter.

The investigators reverse transcribed all of the isolated RNA, so they sequenced expressed TCRB transcripts. TCRdb's table, derived via immunoSEQ multiplex PCR, lists solely in-frame clones and lacks some. The sample carries some 160,000 clones, 9% to 10% recorded once. No antigens are known for them. Sequenced: central memory CD4+ T cells from blood. The receptors here all came from a woman aged 30 to 39 with type 1 diabetes.

In this sample, this clone turned up a few times. The V call is TRBV28, the J call TRBJ1-5; D is possibly TRBD1 (5 bases). V gave up 3 bases and J gave up 1 base, with 16 bases separating them. Germline V gene sequence: CDR1 MDHEN, CDR2 SYDVKM. This CDR3 spans 17 amino acids. CDR3 nucleotides: TGTGCCAGCAGTTTCGTTATTTACGGGGGAAGCAATCAGCCCCAGCATTTT. As protein: CASSFVIYGGSNQPQHF.

The chain couples TRBV30 to TRBJ1-4; TRBD1 agrees at 7 bases. The junction had 8 bases not matched to a gene; V was cut back by 3 bases and J by 7 bases. CDR1 is GTSNPN, CDR2 SVGIG, per germline (reference sequence). The CDR3 runs to 14 residues. CDR3 nucleotides: TGTGCCTGGAGGGGAAAAGGGACAGCTGAAAAACTGTTTTTT. Amino acids: CAWRGKGTAEKLFF.

This clone was seen more than once but under ten times. The rearrangement links TRBV2 to TRBJ2-3, with 9 bases matching TRBD2. Germline V gene lookup returns CDR1 SNHLY and CDR2 FYNNEI. The CDR3 is 15 amino acids. V trimming: 3 bases; J trimming: 6 bases; junction bases outside the gene matches: 7. The CDR3 loop is CASSDRTSAGDTQYF. In nucleotides, the CDR3 is TGTGCCAGCAGTGATCGGACTAGCGCAGGGGATACGCAGTATTTT.

This clone has at least ten counts. The chain employs TRBV4-1 and TRBJ1-5; no clear D gene. Per the germline V gene, CDR1 is MGHRA and CDR2 is YSYEKL. The CDR3 runs 14 residues. The V end was cut by 4 bases, the J end by 0 bases, with 7 bases between. The CDR3 DNA is TGCGCCAGCAGCCGCCAGGATAGCAATCAGCCCCAGCATTTT. Amino acids: CASSRQDSNQPQHF.

The CDR3 spells CASRGQGRTEAFF. The CDR3 DNA reads TGTGCCAGCAGGGGACAGGGACGGACTGAAGCTTTCTTT. The rearrangement joins TRBV6-5 to TRBJ1-1; 9 nucleotides agree with TRBD1. The junction had 4 bases not matched to a gene; V was cut back by 6 bases and J by 5 bases. This CDR3 comprises 13 residues. Germline V gene data show CDR1 as MNHEY and CDR2 as SVGAGI.

The CDR3 sequence is CASSMDRTRSGANVLTF. For the CDR3, the DNA is TGTGCCAGCAGCATGGACAGGACCCGCTCTGGGGCCAACGTCCTGACTTTC. The chain combines TRBV11-2 with TRBJ2-6; 7 nucleotides match TRBD1. Germline-derived CDR1 and CDR2 are SGHAT and FQNNGV. Germline trimming cut 5 bases from V and 0 bases from J; bases unmatched to any gene: 7. CDR3 length equals 17 residues.

The chain uses TRBV6-6 and TRBJ2-2; the match to TRBD1 covers 10 bases. Per the germline V gene, CDR1 is MNHNY and CDR2 is SVGAGI (reference sequence). Germline trimming cut 9 bases from V and 5 bases from J; bases unmatched to any gene: 9. This CDR3 has 15 residues. CDR3 DNA sequence: TGTGCCAGTAAAGACAGGGGGCCGTCTACCGGGGAGCTGTTTTTT. The encoded protein is CASKDRGPSTGELFF.

This clone was picked up a small number of times. The chain combines TRBV7-9 with TRBJ1-3, with D unresolved. Germline CDR1 SEHNR, CDR2 FQNEAQ (reference sequence). CDR3 length: 14 amino acids. V lost 1 base and J lost 2, with 6 bases in between. The CDR3 DNA reads TGTGCCAGCAGCTTAGGGTCTACTGGAAACACCATATATTTT. It specifies CASSLGSTGNTIYF.

This clone was picked up a small number of times. This chain links TRBV9 with TRBJ2-2, with D possibly being TRBD2 (7 bases). V was trimmed by 3 bases and J by 0 bases, leaving 15 bases between them. The CDR3 is made up of 17 amino acids. Looked up from germline, CDR1 is SGDLS and CDR2 is YYNGEE. The chain's CDR3 is CASSARRGGANTGELFF. CDR3 sequence (DNA): TGTGCCAGCAGCGCCAGGAGGGGGGGTGCGAACACCGGGGAGCTGTTTTTT.

This clone was seen more than once but under ten times. This rearrangement joins TRBV7-9 to TRBJ2-1; maybe TRBD2 (5 bases). Trimming pared 3 bases from V and 5 bases from J, leaving 17 bases between. The CDR3 sequence is 16 residues long. CDR1 SEHNR and CDR2 FQNEAQ come from the germline V gene (reference sequence). CDR3 nucleotide sequence: TGTGCCAGCAGCTTCCGCAGAGGGAGTACCAACAATGAGCAGTTCTTC. Its translation: CASSFRRGSTNNEQFF.

This clone was detected a few times. This rearrangement joins TRBV5-1 to TRBJ2-5; weak D call: TRBD2 (6 bases). Germline V gene data show CDR1 as SGHRS and CDR2 as YFSETQ. This CDR3 has 14 amino acids. V was pared by 4 bases and J by 7 bases, with 17 bases between. CDR3 sequence: CASSEGRGGSTQYF. CDR3 DNA: TGCGCCAGCAGCGAGGGACGTGGGGGGTCGACCCAGTACTTC.

This clone was seen more than once but under ten times. The rearrangement uses TRBV18 and TRBJ1-1; 8 bases agree with TRBD1. Germline trimming cut 0 bases from V and 3 bases from J; bases unmatched to any gene: 6. The germline gives CDR1 KGHSH, CDR2 LQKENI. This CDR3 region has 16 residues. CDR3 in amino acids: CASSPPGMTGDTEAFF. The DNA of the CDR3 is TGTGCCAGCTCACCACCAGGAATGACAGGGGACACTGAAGCTTTCTTT.

This clone was found a few times. V gene TRBV14 combines with J gene TRBJ2-1, with TRBD2 matching 8 bases. Germline CDR1 and CDR2: SGHDN and FVKESK. With V trimmed by 4 bases and J by 3 bases, 5 bases remained unmatched. There are 15 residues in the CDR3. Here the CDR3 DNA reads TGTGCCAGCAGCCCTCCCGGGACTAGCTACAATGAGCAGTTCTTC. It specifies CASSPPGTSYNEQFF.

This clone was seen a few times. The gene calls are TRBV7-9 and TRBJ1-4; 9 bases are a match to TRBD1. This CDR3 region has 13 residues. Germline CDR1 reads SEHNR; CDR2 reads FQNEAQ (reference sequence). Trimming took 10 bases from V and 7 from J; bases not matched to a gene: 7. CDR3 sequence: CAILDRGGEKLFF. Here the CDR3 DNA reads TGTGCCATCCTGGACAGGGGAGGTGAAAAACTGTTTTTT.

This chain joins TRBV28 and TRBJ2-7; D is ambiguous. Germline CDR1 reads MDHEN; CDR2 reads SYDVKM. V was clipped by 7 bases and J by 3 bases, with 19 bases between them. The CDR3 has 15 amino acids. CDR3 DNA: TGTGCCAGCACCTCCCGCCTTAGCCGCCACTACGAGCAGTACTTC. It specifies CASTSRLSRHYEQYF.

Here the CDR3 reads CASSYFRDTEAFF. In nucleotides, the CDR3 is TGTGCCAGCAGTTATTTCAGGGACACTGAAGCTTTCTTT. This chain uses TRBV6-5 with TRBJ1-1; possible D gene TRBD1, 5 bases. Trimming cost V 3 bases and J 3 bases, with 8 bases left between them. Germline loops: CDR1 MNHEY, CDR2 SVGAGI. The CDR3 sequence is 13 residues long.

The gene calls are TRBV29-1 and TRBJ2-7, with 12 bases that match TRBD2. CDR1 and CDR2 from the germline V gene are SQVTM and ANQGSEA. The CDR3 extends over 13 amino acids. The V gene end was trimmed by 7 bases and the J gene end by 3 bases; junction bases not matched to a gene: 4. The DNA for the CDR3 is TGCAGCGCGCGACTAGCGGGAGTCTACGAGCAGTACTTC. This encodes CSARLAGVYEQYF.

The V and J genes are TRBV7-9 and TRBJ2-7; 8 nucleotides align to TRBD2. Germline V gives CDR1 SEHNR, CDR2 FQNEAQ (reference sequence). The CDR3 runs 14 residues. The trim removed 5 bases at V and 4 bases at J, leaving 7 bases unmatched. CDR3 nucleotide sequence: TGTGCCAGCAGCCCGGGGGGGCGGGAGTACGAGCAGTACTTC. This encodes CASSPGGREYEQYF.

The chain couples TRBV30 to TRBJ1-1, with 10 nucleotides matching TRBD1. Losses at the gene ends were 5 bases for V and 1 base for J; bases not matched to a gene: 4. The CDR3 loop spans 14 amino acids. Germline V lookup: CDR1 GTSNPN, CDR2 SVGIG (reference sequence). CDR3 nucleotide sequence: TGTGCCTGGGACCGGGACAGGGGGAACACTGAAGCTTTCTTT. Translated, it gives CAWDRDRGNTEAFF.

The chain uses TRBV9 and TRBJ1-1; TRBD1 matches at 7 bases. This CDR3 comprises 14 residues. The J segment lost 4 bases and the V segment lost 6 bases, leaving 9 bases of the junction unmatched. CDR1 is SGDLS, CDR2 YYNGEE, per germline. The DNA of the CDR3 is TGTGCCAGCACTAGACAGGGAGGTGGCACTGAAGCTTTCTTT. Its translation is CASTRQGGGTEAFF.

This clone was found many times. The V and J genes are TRBV7-2 and TRBJ2-1; D possibly corresponds to TRBD1 (5 bases). With 2 bases removed from V and 3 bases from J, the gap between germline ends came to 11 bases. Germline V gives CDR1 SGHTA, CDR2 FQGNSA. This CDR3 comprises 15 residues. The DNA of the CDR3 is TGTGCCAGCAGCTTAAGACCGGACATCTACAATGAGCAGTTCTTC. Encoded protein: CASSLRPDIYNEQFF.

This chain connects TRBV2 to TRBJ2-7, with 9 nucleotides matching TRBD2. The J segment lost 0 bases and the V segment lost 6 bases, leaving 9 bases of the junction unmatched. Germline CDR1 SNHLY, CDR2 FYNNEI. The CDR3 has 16 amino acids. CDR3 sequence reads: CASSPGTSLGSYEQYF. The DNA of the CDR3 is TGTGCCAGCAGCCCTGGGACTAGCCTCGGCTCCTACGAGCAGTACTTC.

In its sample, this clone was seen a few times. V and J are TRBV7-6 and TRBJ2-3; TRBD2 might be the D (5 bases). V was cut by 1 base and J by 7 bases, with 12 bases left in between. The CDR3 runs to 14 residues. Per the germline V gene, CDR1 is SGHVS and CDR2 is FNYEAQ. CDR3 nucleotides: TGTGCCAGCAGCTTAGGGTCACTAGGCAATACGCAGTATTTT. Translating gives CASSLGSLGNTQYF.

This clone was counted a few times. The chain employs TRBV7-3 and TRBJ2-5; weak D call: TRBD2 (6 bases). Trimming shortened V by 4 bases and J by 0 bases, and 18 bases separated the two germline ends. The CDR3 totals 17 residues. Germline assignment: CDR1 SGHTA and CDR2 FQGTGA. DNA for the CDR3: TGTGCCAGCAGCTCCTTCGGGGGAGCAGCAGACCAAGAGACCCAGTACTTC. It encodes CASSSFGGAADQETQYF.

V and J are TRBV10-3 and TRBJ1-5; no clear D. There are 15 residues in the CDR3. Germline V CDR1 and CDR2: ENHRY, SYGVKD. Trimming took 0 bases from V and 6 from J, leaving 12 bases between them. The CDR3 region has the DNA TGTGCCATCAGTGAGTCTTCGGGCGCGGGTCAGCCCCAGCATTTT. This codes for CAISESSGAGQPQHF.

The chain joins TRBV28 to TRBJ1-5, with TRBD1 matching 7 bases. Looked up from germline, CDR1 is MDHEN and CDR2 is SYDVKM. Losses at the gene ends were 2 bases for V and 4 bases for J; bases not matched to a gene: 2. This CDR3 is 14 amino acids long. The DNA of the CDR3 is TGTGCCAGCAGTTTAGCACAGGGGAATCAGCCCCAGCATTTT. It is translated as CASSLAQGNQPQHF.

The chain uses TRBV29-1 and TRBJ2-3, with 9 bases lining up with TRBD2. Trimming removed 2 bases from V and 5 bases from J; junction bases left unmatched: 5. The CDR3 spans 14 residues. Per the germline V gene, CDR1 is SQVTM and CDR2 is ANQGSEA. DNA for the CDR3: TGCAGCGTTGAACTAGCGGGACCCTTAGATACGCAGTATTTT. Translation: CSVELAGPLDTQYF.

J is TRBJ2-5 and V is TRBV7-3; 10 bases fit TRBD2. V shed 2 bases, J shed 6 bases, and the junction held 12 bases outside the gene matches. The CDR3 sequence is 17 residues long. In germline, CDR1 is SGHTA, CDR2 FQGTGA. CDR3 residues: CASSLGSPSGSGKTQYF. In DNA, the CDR3 is TGTGCCAGCAGCTTAGGAAGTCCTAGCGGGAGTGGGAAGACCCAGTACTTC. Full variable domain (outside the CDR3, taken from reference TRBV7-3 and TRBJ2-5): GAGVSQTPSNKVTEKGKYVELRCDPISGHTALYWYRQSLGQGPEFLIYFQGTGAADDSGLPNDRFFAVRPEGSVSTLKIQRTERGDSAVYLCASSLGSPSGSGKTQYFGPGTRLLVL.

The chain joins TRBV2 to TRBJ2-2; 12 bases line up with TRBD2. CDR3 length equals 15 residues. Germline V CDR1 and CDR2: SNHLY, FYNNEI. The ends lost 7 bases at V and 7 bases at J; junction bases unmatched: 7. Here the CDR3 DNA reads TGTGCCAGCACCCGACTAGCGGGAGCGGGCGGGGAGCTGTTTTTT. This codes for CASTRLAGAGGELFF.

This clone was counted between two and nine times. The V call is TRBV19, the J call TRBJ2-7, with 8 bases fitting TRBD2. With V trimmed by 5 bases and J by 5 bases, 11 bases remained unmatched. CDR1 is LNHDA, CDR2 SQIVND, per germline (reference sequence). This CDR3 contains 15 residues. The CDR3 here is CASSHTGTRGNEQYF. As DNA, the CDR3 is TGTGCCAGTAGTCACACCGGGACTAGAGGTAACGAGCAGTACTTC.

This rearrangement joins TRBV2 to TRBJ2-2; 8 bases are shared with TRBD1. The CDR3 extends over 16 amino acids. J gave up 5 bases and V 5 bases, and 10 bases lay outside the gene matches. CDR1 is SNHLY, CDR2 FYNNEI, per germline. The CDR3 protein is CASSSGTGRETGELFF. Written as DNA, the CDR3 is TGTGCCAGCAGTTCCGGGACAGGAAGGGAAACCGGGGAGCTGTTTTTT. The variable domain in full, completed from reference TRBV2 and TRBJ2-2, reads EPEVTQTPSHQVTQMGQEVILRCVPISNHLYFYWYRQILGQKVEFLVSFYNNEISEKSEIFDDQFSVERPDGSNFTLKIRSTKLEDSAMYFCASSSGTGRETGELFFGEGSRLTVL.

A few counts support this clone. The V gene is TRBV15, the J gene TRBJ1-5, with TRBD1 matching over 9 bases. The length of the CDR3 is 15 residues. The germline V gene has CDR1 LNHNV and CDR2 YYDKDF (reference sequence). V trimming: 2 bases; J trimming: 5 bases; junction bases outside the gene matches: 4. CDR3 DNA: TGTGCCACCAGCAGAACCCGACAGGGGGATCAGCCCCAGCATTTT. As protein: CATSRTRQGDQPQHF. The variable domain in full, completed from reference TRBV15 and TRBJ1-5, reads DAMVIQNPRYQVTQFGKPVTLSCSQTLNHNVMYWYQQKSSQAPKLLFHYYDKDFNNEADTPDNFQSRRPNTSFCFLDIRSPGLGDTAMYLCATSRTRQGDQPQHFGDGTRLSIL.